This T cell receptor beta chain appears in the sequencing data of a study of cytomegalovirus exposure and HLA in healthy donors. Generated by immunoSEQ multiplex PCR, the TCRdb table keeps only in-frame clones and is missing some. This sample carries roughly 52,000 clones, over 75% of them seen once, and the ten largest clones take under 7.5%. Germline V gene lookup returns CDR1 SGDLS and CDR2 YYNGEE. This CDR3 spans 19 amino acids. The V and J ends lost 0 bases and 2 bases, in that order; junction bases with no gene match: 10. The TCR comes from a woman aged 25 to 39 in good health and CMV-seronegative. V and J are TRBV9 and TRBJ2-1; TRBD2 aligns across 11 bases. Specimen: PBMCs. As DNA, the CDR3 is TGTGCCAGCAGCGTAGTCCTAGCGGGAGGATCCGTCCCCTACAATGAGCAGTTCTTC. The encoded protein is CASSVVLAGGSVPYNEQFF.